The 7 T cell receptor beta chains presented below share a single source sample, sequenced in a study of blood T cell repertoires in COVID-19. The repertoire was sequenced with immunoSEQ multiplex PCR; TCRdb's copy has only in-frame clones and lacks some. In the table there are tens of thousands of clones, roughly 87% of which are singletons. What was sequenced was peripheral blood. The source of these receptors is a man aged 80 or over in a cohort sampled during active COVID-19.

The V gene is TRBV19, the J gene TRBJ2-7; possibly TRBD1 for D (6 bases). Between the trimmed V and J ends, which lost 4 bases and 3 bases, there was a span of 13 bases. Germline V CDR1 and CDR2: LNHDA, SQIVND (reference sequence). This CDR3 region has 14 residues. CDR3 amino acids: CASSNPPTGYEQYF. CDR3 nucleotide sequence: TGTGCCAGTAGTAACCCACCGACAGGCTACGAGCAGTACTTC.

The CDR3 DNA is TGTGCCTGGAATCAGGACAGGGGAGCTTTCTTT. Translation gives CAWNQDRGAFF. The genes are TRBV30 and TRBJ1-1; the match to TRBD1 covers 9 bases. The trim removed 4 bases at V and 10 bases at J, leaving 4 bases unmatched. CDR3 length: 11 residues. CDR1 GTSNPN and CDR2 SVGIG come from the germline V gene (reference sequence).

The V gene is TRBV6-5, the J gene TRBJ2-3; weak D call: TRBD2 (6 bases). The V gene's germline CDR1 is MNHEY and CDR2 SVGAGI. V lost 8 bases and J lost 3, with 18 bases in between. The CDR3 consists of 15 residues. Written as DNA, the CDR3 is TGTGCCAGCGGCGGAGGGCCCGTCTTTACAGATACGCAGTATTTT. This gives the protein CASGGGPVFTDTQYF.

This clone has only one observation. The V call is TRBV12-3 or TRBV12-4, the J call TRBJ1-1; D may be TRBD1 (5 bases). The ends were cut back, 6 bases at V and 2 bases at J, with 10 bases in the middle. CDR3 length equals 13 residues. In DNA form, the CDR3 reads TGTGCCAGCAGGAATCAGGGTAACACTGAAGCTTTCTTT. Its translation: CASRNQGNTEAFF.

The chain links TRBV10-2 to TRBJ2-4, with D perhaps TRBD2 (6 bases). The CDR3 has 16 residues. Per germline, CDR1 WSHSY and CDR2 SAAADI. V lost 6 bases and J 0 bases, leaving 15 bases between the germline ends. The CDR3 is CASREGTPTAKNIQYF. CDR3 bases: TGCGCCAGCAGGGAGGGGACTCCCACAGCCAAAAACATTCAGTACTTC.

As DNA, the CDR3 is TGTGCCAGCAGGAGGGAGGGCGCGATCGGCACTGAAGCTTTCTTT. Encoded protein: CASRREGAIGTEAFF. The chain couples TRBV11-2 to TRBJ1-1; no definite D call. The germline V gene has CDR1 SGHAT and CDR2 FQNNGV. The CDR3 has 15 residues. V lost 6 bases to trimming and J lost 4 bases, with 18 bases between them.

The V gene is TRBV9, the J gene TRBJ1-1; 10 bases agree with TRBD1. The CDR3 runs 14 residues. Trimming removed 4 bases from V and 7 bases from J; junction bases left unmatched: 7. Germline lookup yields CDR1 SGDLS and CDR2 YYNGEE. CDR3 residues: CASSSRQGANEAFF. Here the CDR3 DNA reads TGTGCCAGCAGCTCCAGACAGGGGGCTAATGAAGCTTTCTTT.